Below are 14 T cell receptor beta chains sequenced from a single sample in a study of T cells after yellow fever vaccination. One entry per CDR3 protein results from TCRdb running MiXCR on the 5' RACE reads. The table shows 25,000 to 35,000 distinct CDR3 sequences, with roughly 6% occurring only once. The sample in question was PBMCs, either bulk or a sorted T-cell subset (CD4+, CD8+, memory, or dextramer-sorted; not recorded which), obtained on the day of the yellow fever booster vaccination. These receptors were taken from a man aged 30 to 39 who received the YFV17D yellow fever vaccine.

CDR3 region: CASSYSASGTTGELFF. CDR3 nucleotides: TGTGCCAGCAGTTACTCGGCTAGCGGGACCACCGGGGAGCTGTTTTTT. The chain has TRBV6-5 and TRBJ2-2, with 9 positions matching TRBD2. V dropped 0 bases and J dropped 4; count of bases not matched to a gene: 3. CDR3 length: 16 amino acids. The germline V gene has CDR1 MNHEY and CDR2 SVGAGI.

The V and J genes are TRBV27 and TRBJ2-1, with D perhaps TRBD2 (6 bases). Germline assignment: CDR1 MNHEY and CDR2 SMNVEV (reference sequence). The CDR3 is 13 amino acids. Deletions cut 4 bases from V and 8 bases from J, with 12 bases between. For the CDR3, the DNA is TGTGCCAGCAGTTCATGGAGGGCCGATGAGCAGTTCTTC. Its translation is CASSSWRADEQFF.

This clonotype was observed many times. J is TRBJ1-1 and V is TRBV4-3; no firm D call. Germline V CDR1 and CDR2: LGHNA, YSLEER. This CDR3 is 13 amino acids long. The V gene lost 0 bases and the J gene lost 7 bases, with 9 bases spanning the gap. The CDR3 is CASSQERSVEAFF. CDR3 bases: TGCGCCAGCAGCCAAGAGAGAAGCGTTGAAGCTTTCTTT.

Many counts were recorded for this clonotype. V and J are TRBV12-3 or TRBV12-4 and TRBJ1-1; D not certain. The CDR3 loop spans 11 amino acids. V was clipped by 6 bases and J by 4 bases, with 6 bases between them. The CDR3 loop reads CASRLSTEAFF. The CDR3 DNA is TGTGCCAGCAGGTTAAGCACTGAAGCTTTCTTT.

This clonotype was seen ten or more times. This may arise from a read error, as a much more abundant clone is one base away. The V gene is TRBV20-1, the J gene TRBJ2-2; TRBD2 is a possible D gene (6 bases). V was cut by 1 base and J by 5 bases, with 11 bases left in between. The CDR3 loop spans 14 amino acids. Germline CDR1 and CDR2: DFQATT and SNEGSKA (reference sequence). CDR3 residues: CSARAGGETGELFF. Here the CDR3 DNA reads TGCAGTGCTAGAGCTGGCGGGGAAACCGGGGAGCTGTTTTTT.

CDR3 DNA: TGTGCCAGCAGCCCCGTGAAGAGCTCCTACAATGAGCAGTTCTTC. Translated: CASSPVKSSYNEQFF. The chain is built from TRBV4-2 and TRBJ2-1, with D uncertain. Trimming removed 4 bases from V and 0 bases from J, with 10 bases in between. The CDR3 covers 15 residues. Germline V CDR1 and CDR2: LGHNA, YNFKEQ.

This clonotype came up many times. The chain combines TRBV10-3 with TRBJ2-7, with D tentatively TRBD1 (5 bases). Germline V gives CDR1 ENHRY, CDR2 SYGVKD. V dropped 3 bases and J dropped 5 bases, with 11 bases sitting between them. This CDR3 spans 13 amino acids. The chain's CDR3 is CAISDRATDEQYF. CDR3 DNA: TGTGCCATCAGTGACAGGGCCACCGACGAGCAGTACTTC.

This clonotype was seen at least ten times. V gene TRBV7-2 combines with J gene TRBJ2-5, with TRBD2 matching over 9 bases. The CDR3 contains 16 residues. Germline-derived CDR1 and CDR2 are SGHTA and FQGNSA. Losses at the gene ends were 5 bases for V and 4 bases for J; bases not matched to a gene: 11. The CDR3 loop is CASSQAISGSRETQYF. The CDR3 nucleotides are TGTGCCAGCAGCCAAGCGATTAGCGGGAGCAGAGAGACCCAGTACTTC. Together with reference TRBV7-2 and TRBJ2-5, the CDR3 gives the full variable domain: GAGVSQSPSNKVTEKGKDVELRCDPISGHTALYWYRQSLGQGLEFLIYFQGNSAPDKSGLPSDRFSAERTGGSVSTLTIQRTQQEDSAVYLCASSQAISGSRETQYFGPGTRLLVL.

This clonotype has more than one count but fewer than ten. This chain uses TRBV7-9 with TRBJ1-5; no reliable D call. V lost 5 bases and J 5 bases, leaving 10 bases between the germline ends. Germline lookup yields CDR1 SEHNR and CDR2 FQNEAQ (reference sequence). The CDR3 runs to 13 residues. As DNA, the CDR3 is TGTGCCAGCAGCCGGGGAGTAGATCAGCCCCAGCATTTT. Protein: CASSRGVDQPQHF.

This clonotype showed up many times. DNA of the CDR3: TGTGCCAGCAGCAAAGCGCCAGGATGGTCGGGGGAGAGCTCCTACAATGAGCAGTTCTTC. Residues: CASSKAPGWSGESSYNEQFF. The chain uses TRBV21-1 and TRBJ2-1; the table gives TRBD1 as D, unverified against the DNA. TRBV21-1 is a pseudogene. The CDR3 length is 20 residues.

The rearrangement joins TRBV7-2 to TRBJ1-6; 7 nucleotides line up with TRBD1. CDR1 is SGHTA and CDR2 is FQGNSA in the germline V gene. V shed 5 bases and J 7 bases; nucleotides not matched to a gene: 11. This CDR3 region has 16 residues. Written as DNA, the CDR3 is TGTGCCAGCAGCCCCCAGGGCGACAGGGCCAATTCACCCCTCCACTTT. It yields the protein CASSPQGDRANSPLHF.

This clonotype was detected only a few times. The chain employs TRBV5-1 and TRBJ2-7; D may be TRBD1 (6 bases). This CDR3 has 14 residues. V shed 4 bases and J shed 7 bases, with 18 bases lying between them. From germline, CDR1 is SGHRS and CDR2 YFSETQ. The CDR3 is CASSIRDITKEQYF. CDR3 bases: TGCGCCAGCAGCATCCGGGACATCACTAAGGAGCAGTACTTC.

This clonotype was counted at least ten times. V usage is TRBV12-3 or TRBV12-4 and J usage is TRBJ2-3, with D tentatively TRBD2 (6 bases). CDR3 length equals 12 residues. V lost 6 bases, J lost 11 bases, and 15 bases lay in between. In DNA form, the CDR3 reads TGTGCCAGCAGCCCCGGGGTGCGGGAGCAGTATTTT. Translating it yields CASSPGVREQYF.

This clonotype has ten or more counts. J is TRBJ2-5 and V is TRBV20-1, with D possibly matching TRBD1 (6 bases). The CDR3 sequence is 15 residues long. V was shortened by 0 bases and J by 2 bases, with 13 bases between the two germline ends. The V gene's germline CDR1 is DFQATT and CDR2 SNEGSKA (reference sequence). The CDR3 loop is CSARDLIGQQETQYF. CDR3 in DNA: TGCAGTGCTAGAGATCTAATAGGACAGCAAGAGACCCAGTACTTC.